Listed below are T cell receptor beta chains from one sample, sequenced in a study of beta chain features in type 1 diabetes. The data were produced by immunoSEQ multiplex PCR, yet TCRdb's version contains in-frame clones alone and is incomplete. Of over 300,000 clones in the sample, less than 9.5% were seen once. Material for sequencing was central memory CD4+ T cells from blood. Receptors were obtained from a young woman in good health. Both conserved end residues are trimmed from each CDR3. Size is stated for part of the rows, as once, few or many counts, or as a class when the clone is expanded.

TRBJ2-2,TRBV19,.,ASSRNTGELF
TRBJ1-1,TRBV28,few,ASTTNTEAF
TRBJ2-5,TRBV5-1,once,ASSFIRGQETQY
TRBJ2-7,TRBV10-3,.,AISDREGTSFFEQY
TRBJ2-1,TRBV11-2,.,ASSLRAGNEQF
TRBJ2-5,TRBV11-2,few,ASSLDHTSGTQY
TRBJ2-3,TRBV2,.,ASSEEGQGATQY
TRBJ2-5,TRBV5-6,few,ASSLRGPPDGETQY
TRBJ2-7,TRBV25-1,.,ASRGLAPYEQY
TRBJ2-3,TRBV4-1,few,ASSQADREDTQY